This T cell receptor beta chain derives from a study of glioma-infiltrating T cells. Study-level information: Roughly 990,000 peripheral T cells were targeted at 4.5- to 10-fold coverage. Study-wide points: Shared blood CDR3 signature motifs marked patients with low tissue-blood divergence.

A remark on this clonotype: Its specificity is not known. Likely a read error: the CDR3 ends without its conserved phenylalanine or tryptophan.

Germline assignment: CDR1 MDHEN and CDR2 SYDVKM. The germline V and J ends were trimmed by 3 bases and 2 bases, with 17 bases remaining between them. This CDR3 has 17 residues. The iRepertoire nested amplicon-rescue multiplex PCR amplified TCR alpha and beta CDR3s from RNA. TCRdb independently ran MiXCR on the multiplex PCR reads; one entry per CDR3 protein. Of roughly 350,000 distinct CDR3 sequences listed, roughly two fifths are singletons. Sequencing was done on a sample of glioma tissue, nonneoplastic brain tissue, or PBMCs (not recorded which). The TCR was taken from a human donor with low-grade glioma or glioblastoma, undergoing nonglioma brain surgery, or in good health (not recorded which). This rearrangement joins TRBV28 to TRBJ1-3; D is possibly TRBD1 (5 bases). The CDR3 loop reads CASSFSAGERAGNTIYL. The CDR3, as DNA: TGTGCCAGCAGTTTCTCGGCGGGGGAAAGGGCTGGAAACACCATATATCTT.